A single sample is the source of the 28 T cell receptor beta chains below, sequenced in a study of blood T cell repertoires in COVID-19 (dated by TCRdb to about 2020). The library relied on the immunoSEQ multiplex PCR assay. Not all clones reach the TCRdb copy of this immuneACCESS table, which keeps in-frame sequences only. Checked studies attribute under half of the gap to unresolved V genes and leave the rest unexplained. The sample contains about 220,000 clones, 84% of them found a single time. The ten biggest clones cover roughly 2.3% of the sample. What was sequenced was peripheral blood. These receptors originate from a woman aged 60-70 years with acute or convalescent COVID-19.

The genes are TRBV28 and TRBJ2-7; a weak D match, TRBD1 (6 bases). The CDR3 has 13 amino acids. CDR1 and CDR2 from the germline V gene are MDHEN and SYDVKM. V gave up 8 bases and J gave up 4 bases, with 15 bases separating them. The CDR3 is CASGVPGQYEQYF. Written as DNA, the CDR3 is TGTGCCAGCGGGGTGCCCGGACAGTACGAGCAGTACTTC.

This chain joins TRBV2 and TRBJ2-5; D unclear. Germline V gene sequence: CDR1 SNHLY, CDR2 FYNNEI. The V end lost 5 bases, the J end lost 5 bases, and 12 bases lay between the germline ends. The CDR3 totals 13 residues. CDR3 sequence (DNA): TGTGCCAGCAGTCCCCTCGGTGATGAGACCCAGTACTTC. The encoded protein is CASSPLGDETQYF.

This rearrangement joins TRBV30 to TRBJ1-4; D is ambiguous. Trimming shortened V by 0 bases and J by 8 bases, and 13 bases separated the two germline ends. CDR3 length equals 14 residues. The germline V gene encodes CDR1 GTSNPN and CDR2 SVGIG (reference sequence). In DNA form, the CDR3 reads TGTGCCTGGAGTGTACCTAGGGAGGGCGAAAAACTGTTTTTT. Encoded protein: CAWSVPREGEKLFF.

J is TRBJ2-7 and V is TRBV3-1 (or the pseudogene TRBV3-2); D may be TRBD2 (5 bases). This CDR3 region has 14 residues. CDR1 and CDR2 (germline): LGHDT, YNNKEL (reference sequence). The V end lost 3 bases, the J end lost 3 bases, and 12 bases lay between the germline ends. The CDR3, as DNA: TGTGCCAGCAGCCATAGCCAGACTAACTACGAGCAGTACTTC. Its protein product is CASSHSQTNYEQYF.

The J gene is TRBJ2-3, the V gene TRBV7-8, with 9 bases matching TRBD1. The CDR3 runs 14 residues. CDR1 is SGHVS and CDR2 is FQNEAQ in the germline V gene. The V and J ends lost 5 bases and 1 base, in that order; junction bases with no gene match: 1. CDR3 sequence (DNA): TGTGCCAGCAGCCGACAGGGGGGCACAGATACGCAGTATTTT. This codes for CASSRQGGTDTQYF.

The genes are TRBV27 and TRBJ2-7, with a possible D match to TRBD2 (5 bases). The ends were cut back, 3 bases at V and 2 bases at J, with 11 bases in the middle. Germline values: CDR1 MNHEY, CDR2 SMNVEV (reference sequence). The CDR3 extends over 14 amino acids. This CDR3 is CASSFGFGAYEQYF. CDR3 sequence (DNA): TGTGCCAGCAGTTTTGGGTTCGGGGCCTACGAGCAGTACTTC.

The rearrangement uses TRBV5-6 and TRBJ1-6, with 7 positions matching TRBD1. The CDR3 contains 15 residues. V was pared by 2 bases and J by 5 bases, with 4 bases of the junction left unmatched. CDR1 and CDR2 from the germline V gene are SGHDT and YYEEEE. The CDR3 nucleotides read TGTGCCAGCAGCTTCAGGGGGTACCATAATTCACCCCTCCACTTT. Translating it yields CASSFRGYHNSPLHF.

A word on this clone: The same CDR3 is also encoded by other DNA sequences in this sample. The rearrangement joins TRBV12-3 or TRBV12-4 to TRBJ2-7; D is undetermined. The CDR3 extends over 11 amino acids. The V end lost 3 bases, the J end lost 6 bases, and 6 bases lay between the germline ends. The CDR3 DNA follows: TGTGCCAGCAGTTTTTCGGGCGAGCAGTACTTC. Translated: CASSFSGEQYF.

This clone was detected only once. The V and J genes are TRBV28 and TRBJ1-2; a weak D match, TRBD1 (5 bases). Per the germline V gene, CDR1 is MDHEN and CDR2 is SYDVKM. Trimming took off 7 bases at V and 6 bases at J, with 21 bases between the two ends. The CDR3 is 15 residues long. Here the CDR3 reads CASTSSAGEAHGYTF. In DNA form, the CDR3 reads TGTGCCAGCACCTCCTCCGCGGGGGAAGCCCATGGCTACACCTTC.

The chain has TRBV12-3 or TRBV12-4 and TRBJ2-7, with D perhaps TRBD1 (5 bases). CDR3 length: 13 amino acids. Trimming cost V 4 bases and J 4 bases, with 11 bases left between them. The CDR3 here is CASSSDREYEQYF. The CDR3 region has the DNA TGTGCCAGCAGTTCTGACAGAGAATACGAGCAGTACTTC.

The chain recombines TRBV19 with TRBJ1-1; 9 bases map to TRBD1. The CDR3 has 14 residues. Germline CDR1 LNHDA, CDR2 SQIVND (reference sequence). V lost 2 bases and J lost 6; bases outside the gene matches: 4. The CDR3 here is CASSIRGQGAEAFF. CDR3 coding DNA: TGTGCCAGTAGTATACGGGGACAGGGCGCTGAAGCTTTCTTT.

The gene calls are TRBV15 and TRBJ2-5; D perhaps matches TRBD2 (6 bases). Germline V gene data show CDR1 as LNHNV and CDR2 as YYDKDF (reference sequence). The CDR3 covers 17 residues. The V end lost 0 bases, the J end lost 7 bases, and 21 bases lay between the germline ends. The CDR3 bases are TGTGCCACCAGCAGAGATCTTTTCGTTGGGAGGTCGGGGACCCAGTACTTC. This encodes CATSRDLFVGRSGTQYF.

This clone was recorded only once. The chain couples TRBV4-2 to TRBJ2-3; 9 nucleotides line up with TRBD2. Looked up from germline, CDR1 is LGHNA and CDR2 is YNFKEQ. The CDR3 sequence is 17 residues long. After removal of 3 bases from V and 1 base from J, the junction contained 8 bases not matched to a gene. For the CDR3, the DNA is TGTGCCAGCAGCCAGGAGGCACTAGCGGGCCGCACAGATACGCAGTATTTT. This translates into CASSQEALAGRTDTQYF.

The chain is built from TRBV28 and TRBJ1-2, with D possibly being TRBD1 (5 bases). The CDR3 is made up of 15 amino acids. V was cut by 8 bases and J by 0 bases, with 16 bases left in between. Germline V gives CDR1 MDHEN, CDR2 SYDVKM. The CDR3 is CASGGVSSSNYGYTF. CDR3 DNA: TGTGCCAGCGGGGGGGTTTCCTCGTCTAACTATGGCTACACCTTC.

A single count supports this clone. The chain carries TRBV10-3 and TRBJ2-2; weak D call: TRBD2 (6 bases). This CDR3 contains 14 residues. V was cut by 7 bases and J by 1 base, with 10 bases left in between. The germline V gene has CDR1 ENHRY and CDR2 SYGVKD. The DNA for the CDR3 is TGTGCCATCACTCCCGGGGGGAACACCGGGGAGCTGTTTTTT. Protein sequence: CAITPGGNTGELFF.

V gene TRBV7-3 combines with J gene TRBJ2-5; D is uncertain. V shed 2 bases and J shed 3 bases, with 13 bases lying between them. Per the germline V gene, CDR1 is SGHTA and CDR2 is FQGTGA. This CDR3 has 15 residues. The CDR3 nucleotides read TGTGCCAGCAGCTTAGAGGATTCCCTAAAAGAGACCCAGTACTTC. Translated: CASSLEDSLKETQYF.

This rearrangement joins TRBV7-8 to TRBJ2-3; 11 bases are shared with TRBD2. Germline lookup yields CDR1 SGHVS and CDR2 FQNEAQ. Unmatched junction bases numbered 12, after V lost 3 bases and J lost 1 base. CDR3 length equals 19 residues. CDR3 sequence reads: CASSFPVSGGADGTDTQYF. CDR3 DNA sequence: TGTGCCAGCAGCTTCCCGGTTAGCGGGGGGGCCGATGGCACAGATACGCAGTATTTT.

This chain links TRBV27 with TRBJ1-5; 7 bases are a match to TRBD1. The CDR3 length is 17 residues. J gave up 0 bases and V 6 bases, and 11 bases lay outside the gene matches. Germline V gives CDR1 MNHEY, CDR2 SMNVEV (reference sequence). CDR3 sequence: CASRPTRGSYSNQPQHF. The CDR3 bases are TGTGCCAGCAGGCCTACCAGGGGGTCCTATAGCAATCAGCCCCAGCATTTT.

This chain connects TRBV2 to TRBJ1-2, with 8 nucleotides matching TRBD1. Germline V CDR1 and CDR2: SNHLY, FYNNEI. The CDR3 spans 15 residues. V shed 2 bases, J shed 5 bases, and the junction held 7 bases outside the gene matches. The CDR3 reads CASSETRDRGYGYTF. Here the CDR3 DNA reads TGTGCCAGCAGTGAAACCCGAGACAGGGGATATGGCTACACCTTC.

The CDR3 loop reads CASSIRTGGPGTDTQYF. The CDR3 DNA reads TGTGCCAGCTCAATTAGGACGGGGGGGCCGGGCACAGATACGCAGTATTTT. This rearrangement joins TRBV18 to TRBJ2-3, with TRBD2 identical over 8 bases. CDR1 and CDR2 (germline): KGHSH, LQKENI. The CDR3 runs to 17 residues. Trimming took 5 bases from V and 1 from J; bases not matched to a gene: 11.

The J gene is TRBJ2-5, the V gene TRBV2; D uncertain. The CDR3 totals 14 residues. The germline V and J ends were trimmed by 6 bases and 5 bases, with 16 bases remaining between them. In germline, CDR1 is SNHLY, CDR2 FYNNEI. The CDR3 sequence is CASSLRVRAETQYF. CDR3 coding DNA: TGTGCCAGCAGCCTTCGGGTACGAGCGGAGACCCAGTACTTC.

This chain joins TRBV5-1 and TRBJ2-3; no reliable D call. Germline values: CDR1 SGHRS, CDR2 YFSETQ. The CDR3 is 13 amino acids. Trimming took 3 bases from V and 5 from J, leaving 10 bases between them. In DNA form, the CDR3 reads TGCGCCAGCAGCTCCCCAGGTGTAGATACGCAGTATTTT. Translating it yields CASSSPGVDTQYF.

The V gene is TRBV4-1, the J gene TRBJ1-1; 12 nucleotides line up with TRBD1. The CDR3 totals 19 residues. The germline gives CDR1 MGHRA, CDR2 YSYEKL. With 4 bases clipped from V and 3 bases from J, the junction kept 15 bases outside the gene matches. The CDR3 region is CASSLPKPGQGARDTEAFF. The CDR3 bases are TGCGCCAGCAGCCTCCCTAAACCGGGACAGGGGGCGCGTGACACTGAAGCTTTCTTT.

This chain links TRBV5-1 with TRBJ1-1, with D perhaps matching TRBD1 (6 bases). This CDR3 spans 16 amino acids. With 0 bases removed from V and 4 bases from J, the gap between germline ends came to 16 bases. Germline CDR1 and CDR2: SGHRS and YFSETQ. In nucleotides, the CDR3 is TGCGCCAGCAGCTTGGCGTCGGGTCGGGGGGCCACTGAAGCTTTCTTT. Its translation is CASSLASGRGATEAFF. Full variable domain (missing parts from reference TRBV5-1 and TRBJ1-1): KAGVTQTPRYLIKTRGQQVTLSCSPISGHRSVSWYQQTPGQGLQFLFEYFSETQRNKGNFPGRFSGRQFSNSRSEMNVSTLELGDSALYLCASSLASGRGATEAFFGQGTRLTVV.

The rearrangement links TRBV12-3 or TRBV12-4 to TRBJ2-7; D may be TRBD1 (6 bases). The V gene lost 6 bases and the J gene lost 2 bases, with 11 bases spanning the gap. This CDR3 contains 13 residues. In DNA, the CDR3 is TGTGCCAGCAGCCCAGGGGCTACCTACGAGCAGTACTTC. Its protein is CASSPGATYEQYF.

The chain combines TRBV6-5 with TRBJ2-3; D call uncertain. Germline V gene sequence: CDR1 MNHEY, CDR2 SVGAGI. Trimming took off 6 bases at V and 0 bases at J, with 13 bases between the two ends. The CDR3 totals 15 residues. CDR3 coding DNA: TGTGCCAGCAGCTCCCAGGTACTTAGCACAGATACGCAGTATTTT. Residues: CASSSQVLSTDTQYF.

V usage is TRBV11-2 and J usage is TRBJ1-6; D not certain. Germline V lookup: CDR1 SGHAT, CDR2 FQNNGV. Trimming shortened V by 2 bases and J by 1 base, and 3 bases separated the two germline ends. CDR3 length equals 14 residues. This CDR3 is CASSLQSYNSPLHF. In nucleotides, the CDR3 is TGTGCCAGCAGCTTACAGTCCTATAATTCACCCCTCCACTTT. The complete variable domain, with remaining parts taken from reference TRBV11-2 and TRBJ1-6, reads EAGVAQSPRYKIIEKRQSVAFWCNPISGHATLYWYQQILGQGPKLLIQFQNNGVVDDSQLPKDRFSAERLKGVDSTLKIQPAKLEDSAVYLCASSLQSYNSPLHFGNGTRLTVT.

CDR3 sequence reads: CASSLRGAGIATDTQYF. CDR3 bases: TGTGCCAGCAGTTTACGGGGGGCAGGGATCGCCACAGATACGCAGTATTTT. The V and J genes are TRBV27 and TRBJ2-3; weak D call: TRBD2 (7 bases). This CDR3 spans 17 amino acids. V was cut by 2 bases and J by 2 bases, with 17 bases left in between. Per germline, CDR1 MNHEY and CDR2 SMNVEV (reference sequence).